This entry lists 27 T cell receptor beta chains sequenced from one sample in a study of blood T cell repertoires in COVID-19. Some clones are missing from TCRdb's copy, which holds only in-frame ones; the method was immunoSEQ multiplex PCR. The sample consists of roughly 71,000 clones, roughly 86% of them appearing once. The material sequenced was peripheral blood. Source of these receptors: a middle-aged man with acute or convalescent COVID-19.

This clone occurred once. The V gene is TRBV7-9, the J gene TRBJ2-3; no reliable D call. The germline CDR1 and CDR2 sequences are SEHNR and FQNEAQ (reference sequence). There are 11 residues in the CDR3. V was clipped by 5 bases and J by 6 bases, with 6 bases between them. Here the CDR3 reads CASSPFDTQYF. The DNA of the CDR3 is TGTGCCAGCAGCCCGTTTGATACGCAGTATTTT.

The chain links TRBV24-1 to TRBJ2-5; 8 bases map to TRBD2. Losses at the gene ends were 0 bases for V and 5 bases for J; bases not matched to a gene: 7. CDR1 and CDR2 from the germline V gene are KGHDR and SFDVKD. CDR3 size: 16 residues. CDR3 protein: CATSDLPAGGGETQYF. For the CDR3, the DNA is TGTGCCACCAGTGATTTGCCCGCCGGCGGGGGGGAGACCCAGTACTTC.

The rearrangement links TRBV12-3 or TRBV12-4 to TRBJ1-1, with D perhaps matching TRBD1 (6 bases). Trimming removed 6 bases from V and 1 base from J, with 6 bases in between. The CDR3 is 12 amino acids. The CDR3 spells CASRTGNTEAFF. CDR3 bases: TGTGCCAGCAGGACAGGGAACACTGAAGCTTTCTTT.

The CDR3 nucleotides read TGCGCCAGCAGCCCAGGGGAGGGGCTGAACACTGAAGCTTTCTTT. Translated, it gives CASSPGEGLNTEAFF. The V gene is TRBV5-1, the J gene TRBJ1-1, with D possibly matching TRBD1 (6 bases). CDR3 length: 15 residues. The germline gives CDR1 SGHRS, CDR2 YFSETQ. Trimming cost V 4 bases and J 0 bases, with 13 bases left between them.

The DNA for the CDR3 is TGTGCCAGCAGGGTTCAGGGGGCTCGGGAGACCCAGTACTTC. Its protein product is CASRVQGARETQYF. J is TRBJ2-5 and V is TRBV6-5; 8 bases are a match to TRBD1. Germline V gene data show CDR1 as MNHEY and CDR2 as SVGAGI. The CDR3 covers 14 residues. Trimming took 6 bases from V and 5 from J; bases not matched to a gene: 8.

The chain links TRBV27 to TRBJ2-7; D perhaps matches TRBD2 (6 bases). The germline V gene has CDR1 MNHEY and CDR2 SMNVEV (reference sequence). There are 14 residues in the CDR3. With 0 bases removed from V and 3 bases from J, the gap between germline ends came to 9 bases. CDR3 DNA sequence: TGTGCCAGCAGTTTATCTGGAGGGTTCTACGAGCAGTACTTC. Translated: CASSLSGGFYEQYF.

V usage is TRBV12-3 or TRBV12-4 and J usage is TRBJ1-1, with a tentative D call TRBD1 (6 bases). V was pared by 5 bases and J by 2 bases, with 9 bases between. This CDR3 contains 13 residues. In DNA form, the CDR3 reads TGTGCCAGCAGTAGACAGGAAAACACTGAAGCTTTCTTT. Its translation: CASSRQENTEAFF.

As concerns this clone: Other nucleotide sequences in the sample specify the same CDR3. The chain joins TRBV5-1 to TRBJ1-5; perhaps TRBD1 as D (5 bases). Germline CDR1 SGHRS, CDR2 YFSETQ. This CDR3 comprises 14 residues. V lost 0 bases and J lost 4, with 8 bases in between. Here the CDR3 reads CASSLGGRNQPQHF. The CDR3 DNA follows: TGCGCCAGCAGCTTGGGGGGCAGGAATCAGCCCCAGCATTTT.

J is TRBJ2-1 and V is TRBV5-1; 10 bases line up with TRBD1. The germline gives CDR1 SGHRS, CDR2 YFSETQ. With 1 base clipped from V and 7 bases from J, the junction kept 5 bases outside the gene matches. The CDR3 is 15 amino acids. CDR3 protein: CASSLWGTGDNEQFF. The CDR3 DNA reads as TGCGCCAGCAGCTTGTGGGGGACAGGGGATAATGAGCAGTTCTTC.

CDR3 in DNA: TGTGCCAGCAGCTCGAAGCCTCGGACTAGCGGGGGAGGAGATACGCAGTATTTT. Its protein is CASSSKPRTSGGGDTQYF. V and J are TRBV7-3 and TRBJ2-3, with 13 bases identical to TRBD2. The CDR3 has 18 amino acids. From germline, CDR1 is SGHTA and CDR2 FQGTGA. J was trimmed by 5 bases and V by 4 bases; bases with no gene match: 12.

This chain connects TRBV24-1 to TRBJ2-1; 11 bases are shared with TRBD1. V was clipped by 4 bases and J by 7 bases; unmatched bases: 5. The length of the CDR3 is 15 residues. Germline V CDR1 and CDR2: KGHDR, SFDVKD. The CDR3 bases are TGTGCCACCAGTGAGGGACAGGGGGAATATAATGAGCAGTTCTTC. Residues: CATSEGQGEYNEQFF.

About this clone: A junction end diverges from the germline sequence, so it may reflect a read error. The rearrangement joins TRBV27 to TRBJ1-1, with 12 bases that match TRBD1. The CDR3 has 17 residues. Germline CDR1 reads MNHEY; CDR2 reads SMNVEV (reference sequence). The CDR3 nucleotides are TGTGCCAGCAATTTAGTTCAACCGGGACAGGGGGCGGATGAAGCTTTCTTT. Protein product: CASNLVQPGQGADEAFF.

The chain joins TRBV2 to TRBJ2-7; 7 nucleotides align to TRBD1. Trimming at V came to 4 bases and at J to 5 bases, leaving 2 bases not matched to a gene. The CDR3 loop spans 12 amino acids. In germline, CDR1 is SNHLY, CDR2 FYNNEI. The CDR3 loop reads CASSVQGDEQYF. As DNA, the CDR3 is TGTGCCAGCAGTGTGCAGGGGGACGAGCAGTACTTC.

The J gene is TRBJ2-7, the V gene TRBV5-4, with 7 positions matching TRBD1. This CDR3 region has 14 residues. The V segment lost 3 bases and the J segment 2 bases; nucleotides outside the gene matches: 5. CDR1 and CDR2 (germline): SGHNT, YYREEE (reference sequence). CDR3 nucleotide sequence: TGTGCCAGCAGCTCCCGGGACAGCCCCTACGAGCAGTACTTC. This codes for CASSSRDSPYEQYF.

This chain links TRBV6-1 with TRBJ2-3, with TRBD2 identical over 9 bases. Germline CDR1 is MNHNS and CDR2 is SASEGT. Losses at the gene ends were 0 bases for V and 9 bases for J; bases not matched to a gene: 16. This CDR3 is 18 amino acids long. DNA of the CDR3: TGTGCCAGCAGTGAAGCGAGGGCAAGCGGGGGGCTCTGGGCCACGCAGTATTTT. It yields the protein CASSEARASGGLWATQYF.

The chain combines TRBV7-9 with TRBJ1-1; D not resolved. Trimming cost V 6 bases and J 4 bases, with 12 bases left between them. The germline V gene has CDR1 SEHNR and CDR2 FQNEAQ (reference sequence). This CDR3 contains 13 residues. CDR3 sequence reads: CASRAGIITEAFF. Here the CDR3 DNA reads TGTGCCAGCAGGGCGGGGATTATCACTGAAGCTTTCTTT.

V and J are TRBV29-1 and TRBJ2-5; 7 bases are a match to TRBD1. Unmatched junction bases numbered 11, after V lost 8 bases and J lost 2 bases. CDR1 SQVTM and CDR2 ANQGSEA come from the germline V gene. This CDR3 has 14 residues. CDR3 residues: CSHPDRRRQETQYF. CDR3 bases: TGCAGCCACCCGGACAGGAGGCGTCAAGAGACCCAGTACTTC.

The chain joins TRBV5-6 to TRBJ1-4; D not resolved. CDR3 length: 14 amino acids. V was cut by 0 bases and J by 0 bases, with 3 bases left in between. In germline, CDR1 is SGHDT, CDR2 YYEEEE. Here the CDR3 reads CASSLVSTNEKLFF. In DNA, the CDR3 is TGTGCCAGCAGCTTGGTCTCAACTAATGAAAAACTGTTTTTT.

The chain combines TRBV5-1 with TRBJ1-1; tentatively, D is TRBD1 (6 bases). V was pared by 3 bases and J by 8 bases, with 17 bases between. In germline, CDR1 is SGHRS, CDR2 YFSETQ. This CDR3 comprises 14 residues. Here the CDR3 reads CASSSKTKQGEAFF. CDR3 coding DNA: TGCGCCAGCAGCTCTAAGACAAAACAGGGCGAAGCTTTCTTT.

J is TRBJ2-7 and V is TRBV6-2 or TRBV6-3; 8 nucleotides line up with TRBD1. Germline CDR1 MNHEY, CDR2 SVGEGT. CDR3 size: 16 residues. The ends lost 5 bases at V and 4 bases at J; junction bases unmatched: 13. The CDR3 reads CASSRDTGTGNYEQYF. DNA of the CDR3: TGTGCCAGCAGTCGAGATACCGGGACAGGTAATTACGAGCAGTACTTC.

The J gene is TRBJ2-1, the V gene TRBV7-6; weak D call: TRBD1 (5 bases). The germline V and J ends were trimmed by 3 bases and 0 bases, with 12 bases remaining between them. Per germline, CDR1 SGHVS and CDR2 FNYEAQ. The CDR3 runs to 16 residues. The CDR3 loop is CASSLPGPSSYNEQFF. The CDR3 nucleotides are TGTGCCAGCAGCTTGCCAGGGCCGAGCTCCTACAATGAGCAGTTCTTC.

Only a few counts were recorded for this clone. The V call is TRBV10-2, the J call TRBJ2-1; 12 bases map to TRBD1. The CDR3 totals 16 residues. The germline V gene encodes CDR1 WSHSY and CDR2 SAAADI. V gave up 3 bases and J gave up 8 bases; unmatched junction bases: 8. DNA of the CDR3: TGCGCCAGCAGTGACGTTGGGACAGGGGGCTTCCATGAGCAGTTCTTC. It is translated as CASSDVGTGGFHEQFF.

The chain carries TRBV5-4 and TRBJ2-1, with 11 bases matching TRBD2. V gave up 4 bases and J gave up 7 bases; unmatched junction bases: 4. CDR3 size: 14 residues. Germline CDR1 and CDR2: SGHNT and YYREEE (reference sequence). Here the CDR3 DNA reads TGTGCCAGCAGCCCTAGCGGGGGGTCGAATGAGCAGTTCTTC. Its protein is CASSPSGGSNEQFF.

J is TRBJ2-2 and V is TRBV6-5; D is unclear. V shed 8 bases and J shed 0 bases, with 7 bases lying between them. Germline lookup yields CDR1 MNHEY and CDR2 SVGAGI. The CDR3 has 13 amino acids. CDR3 region: CASRTANTGELFF. CDR3 nucleotides: TGTGCCAGCCGTACGGCGAACACCGGGGAGCTGTTTTTT.

DNA for the CDR3: TGTGCCAGCAGCCCCCGGGGAGGGGGGACTGAAGCTTTCTTT. Encoded protein: CASSPRGGGTEAFF. This chain links TRBV9 with TRBJ1-1; a possible D gene is TRBD1 (6 bases). Trimming took off 4 bases at V and 5 bases at J, with 15 bases between the two ends. Germline assignment: CDR1 SGDLS and CDR2 YYNGEE. The CDR3 is 14 amino acids.

With regard to this clone: Sequence at one end of the junction differs from germline and may be a read error. The chain couples TRBV5-4 to TRBJ2-5; D perhaps matches TRBD2 (5 bases). In germline, CDR1 is SGHNT, CDR2 YYREEE (reference sequence). The CDR3 runs to 14 residues. This CDR3 reads CASSLNGRQEAQYF. The CDR3 bases are TGTGCCAGCAGCTTAAATGGGAGACAAGAGGCCCAGTACTTC. The full variable domain, with the rest looked up from reference TRBV5-4 and TRBJ2-5, is ETGVTQSPTHLIKTRGQQVTLRCSSQSGHNTVSWYQQALGQGPQFIFQYYREEENGRGNFPPRFSGLQFPNYSSELNVNALELDDSALYLCASSLNGRQEAQYFGPGTRLLVL.

This chain joins TRBV5-1 and TRBJ2-7; 12 bases map to TRBD1. Losses at the gene ends were 3 bases for V and 4 bases for J; bases not matched to a gene: 2. The germline V gene has CDR1 SGHRS and CDR2 YFSETQ. This CDR3 has 14 residues. The DNA for the CDR3 is TGCGCCAGCAGCTCGGGACAGGGGGCGTACGAGCAGTACTTC. Its protein is CASSSGQGAYEQYF.